The rows below give T cell receptor beta chains drawn from one sample of a study of blood T cell repertoires in COVID-19. Only in-frame clones appear in the TCRdb table, and some are missing; sequencing was by immunoSEQ multiplex PCR. Counted here are about 200,000 clones, 85% to 90% occurring once; the ten biggest clones make up 15% to 20%. The sample comprised peripheral blood. Receptors were obtained from a person between 65 and 79 years old with COVID-19, enrolled during active disease. CDR3s include the opening cysteine and the closing phenylalanine or tryptophan. Fields, in order: V gene, D gene, clone size, J gene, CDR3 DNA, CDR3 protein. D genes are given only for firm matches. Part of the rows lack a size; the others show once, few, many or a class for expanded clones.

TRBV3-1/TRBV3-2	NA	NA	TRBJ1-5	TGTGCCAGCAGCCAAGATACGCTCAGGGGACAGCCCCAGCATTTT	CASSQDTLRGQPQHF
TRBV18	NA	NA	TRBJ1-5	TGTGCCAGCTCACCAAACACGGGAGGCAATCAGCCCCAGCATTTT	CASSPNTGGNQPQHF
TRBV7-8	TRBD1	NA	TRBJ2-3	TGTGCCAGCAAGCAGGGGGTGGATACGCAGTATTTT	CASKQGVDTQYF
TRBV6-1	NA	few	TRBJ2-1	TGTGCCAGCAGTGAAAGGGGGGGCGGGACTCCCTACAATGAGCAGTTCTTC	CASSERGGGTPYNEQFF
TRBV28	TRBD2	NA	TRBJ2-3	TGTGCCAGCAGTGAGGGCGGGGGGGGCACAGATACGCAGTATTTT	CASSEGGGGTDTQYF
TRBV7-2	NA	NA	TRBJ2-1	TGTGCCAGCAGCTTCTCTCCGGACAGCCTTGGGGTGCAGTTCTTC	CASSFSPDSLGVQFF
TRBV2	NA	NA	TRBJ1-4	TGTGCCAGCAGAGACACGGCAACTAATGAAAAACTGTTTTTT	CASRDTATNEKLFF
TRBV2	NA	NA	TRBJ1-1	TGTGCCAGCAGTGATGGGCACGGAAGTGGGAACACTGAAGCTTTCTTT	CASSDGHGSGNTEAFF
TRBV4-3	NA	NA	TRBJ2-3	TGCGCCAGCAGCGAGGCCCGAGGGAGCAGCACAGATACGCAGTATTTT	CASSEARGSSTDTQYF
TRBV6-5	NA	NA	TRBJ2-5	TGTGCCAGCAGTTACGACACATGGCGAGAGACCCAGTACTTC	CASSYDTWRETQYF
TRBV14	NA	NA	TRBJ2-7	TGTGCCAGCAGCCAAGAGATTAGCGGCTCCTACGAGCAGTACTTC	CASSQEISGSYEQYF
TRBV6-5	NA	NA	TRBJ1-2	TGTGCCAGCAGTTACGTAGCCGGCGACTATGGCTACACCTTC	CASSYVAGDYGYTF
TRBV7-2	TRBD1	once	TRBJ2-3	TGTGCCAGCAGTCCCGGCGGGACAGGGGCATATACGCAGTATTTT	CASSPGGTGAYTQYF
TRBV6-2/TRBV6-3	TRBD2	NA	TRBJ2-3	TGTGCCAGCAGTTACTTTACTAGCGGAAACAACCCTAGCACAGATACGCAGTATTTT	CASSYFTSGNNPSTDTQYF
TRBV29-1	NA	NA	TRBJ1-4	TGCAGCGTTGAAAGCCAAAATGAAAAACTGTTTTTT	CSVESQNEKLFF
TRBV5-5	TRBD1	NA	TRBJ1-5	TGTGCCAGCAGCTCATCCGGACAGGGGTATACAAATCAGCCCCAGCATTTT	CASSSSGQGYTNQPQHF
TRBV7-2	TRBD1	NA	TRBJ1-2	TGTGCCAGCAGGGTGGGAACAGGGGGCGGTGGCTACACCTTC	CASRVGTGGGGYTF
TRBV7-9	TRBD1	NA	TRBJ2-5	TGTGCCAGCAGCTTACGGACAGGAACCCAAGAGACCCAGTACTTC	CASSLRTGTQETQYF
TRBV19	NA	NA	TRBJ1-4	TGTGCCAGTAGTATTCCAGGGATCGATGGAAAACTGTTTTTT	CASSIPGIDGKLFF
TRBV3-1/TRBV3-2	NA	NA	TRBJ1-5	TGTGCCAGCAGCCAAACCGGGAGCCATTATTCCTTTAGCAATCAGCCCCAGCATTTT	CASSQTGSHYSFSNQPQHF
TRBV4-2	NA	NA	TRBJ2-7	TGTGCCAGCAGCCAAGACGGGGGACAGAACTACGAGCAGTACTTC	CASSQDGGQNYEQYF
TRBV4-2	TRBD1	once	TRBJ1-5	TGTGCCAGCAGCCTAAACCGACAGGGGAATCAGCCCCAGCATTTT	CASSLNRQGNQPQHF
TRBV5-4	NA	once	TRBJ1-6	TGTGCCAGCAGCTTGTTCGTCAGTAATTCACCCCTCCACTTT	CASSLFVSNSPLHF
TRBV6-5	TRBD2	NA	TRBJ2-7	TGTGCCAGCAGGTCACTAGCGGGATCCCACGAGCAGTACTTC	CASRSLAGSHEQYF
TRBV28	NA	NA	TRBJ2-7	TGTGCCAGCAGTTACCCTGACAGCCTTCCCTACGAGCAGTACTTC	CASSYPDSLPYEQYF
TRBV27	TRBD1	NA	TRBJ2-1	TGTGCCAGCAGACTTGATGGACAGGGATCCTACAATGAGCAGTTCTTC	CASRLDGQGSYNEQFF
TRBV18	TRBD2	NA	TRBJ2-7	TGTGCCAGCTCACCAGGACTAGCTGGCCAAAGGGAGCAGTACTTC	CASSPGLAGQREQYF
TRBV5-1	NA	NA	TRBJ2-1	TGCGCCAGCAGTCCCGGACTAGTGGGGGCCAATGAGCAGTTCTTC	CASSPGLVGANEQFF
TRBV19	NA	NA	TRBJ2-3	TGTGCCAGCCAAAGGTATACAGGAGCGGATACGCAGTATTTT	CASQRYTGADTQYF
TRBV7-2	NA	NA	TRBJ2-7	TGTGCCAGCAGCCGCACGGACAGAGGATACGAGCAGTACTTC	CASSRTDRGYEQYF
TRBV27	TRBD1	NA	TRBJ1-2	TGTGCCAGCAGTCCGGACAGGGGGCGTATCGGCTATGGCTACACCTTC	CASSPDRGRIGYGYTF
TRBV7-2	NA	NA	TRBJ1-1	TGTGCCAGCAGCATAACAGGGAGAACTGAAGCTTTCTTT	CASSITGRTEAFF
TRBV7-2	NA	NA	TRBJ2-3	TGTGCCAGCAGCTTACGTCAGGGTACTAGCACAGATACGCAGTATTTT	CASSLRQGTSTDTQYF
TRBV28	TRBD1	few	TRBJ1-6	TGTGCCAGCAGTTTAGTGGGACAGGGAAATTCACCCCTCCACTTT	CASSLVGQGNSPLHF
TRBV15	NA	NA	TRBJ2-2	TGTGCCACCAGCATTGGTGGGACTTCGGGGATTGGGGAGCTGTTTTTT	CATSIGGTSGIGELFF
TRBV7-2	TRBD2	once	TRBJ2-2	TGTGCCAGCAGCTCTGGGACTAGCGGGGGGGCGCACACCGGGGAGCTGTTTTTT	CASSSGTSGGAHTGELFF
TRBV5-1	TRBD2	NA	TRBJ2-3	TGCGCCAGCAGCTTGGTAGGGTCCAGCGGGAGTTCCCCAGATACGCAGTATTTT	CASSLVGSSGSSPDTQYF
TRBV25-1	NA	NA	TRBJ2-5	TGTGCCAGCAGTGCTAGGCACGGAGAGACCCAGTACTTC	CASSARHGETQYF
TRBV5-8	NA	NA	TRBJ1-1	TGTGCCAGCAGCTTGGTGGCTAGTGACACTGAAGCTTTCTTT	CASSLVASDTEAFF
TRBV28	TRBD1	NA	TRBJ2-5	TGTGCCAGCGGGGACAGGGGGCGGAAAGTGGAGACCCAGTACTTC	CASGDRGRKVETQYF
TRBV5-1	NA	NA	TRBJ2-5	TGCGCCAGCAGCCCACGCGGACAGCCCGAACAAGAGACCCAGTACTTC	CASSPRGQPEQETQYF
TRBV27	TRBD1	once	TRBJ1-3	TGTGCCAGCGGGGACAGGGGGCGGAACACCATATATTTT	CASGDRGRNTIYF
TRBV5-4	NA	NA	TRBJ2-2	TGTGCCAGCAGCTTGGTACAGGGTGGCACCGGGGAGCTGTTTTTT	CASSLVQGGTGELFF
TRBV19	NA	NA	TRBJ1-2	TGTGCCAGTAAGCCACCATGGACAGACCCTAACTATGGCTACACCTTC	CASKPPWTDPNYGYTF
TRBV6-6	TRBD1	NA	TRBJ1-2	TGTGCCAGCAGTAGTTTCGGGGGGGACAGCTATGGCTACACCTTC	CASSSFGGDSYGYTF
TRBV7-3	NA	NA	TRBJ2-2	TGTGCCAGCAGCCCCCCGGGGGGCCACACCGGGGAGCTGTTTTTT	CASSPPGGHTGELFF
TRBV28	TRBD1	few	TRBJ1-1	TGTGCCAGCAGTTCCCAAGCGACAGGGGGGTTGCGTGTAGCTTTCTTT	CASSSQATGGLRVAFF
TRBV3-1/TRBV3-2	NA	NA	TRBJ2-7	TGTGCCAGCAGCCCCAACAGCCCCTACGAGCAGTACTTC	CASSPNSPYEQYF
TRBV6-2/TRBV6-3	NA	once	TRBJ1-5	TGTGCCAGCAGTTTGGCCCTTAATCAGCCCCAGCATTTT	CASSLALNQPQHF
TRBV2	TRBD2	NA	TRBJ2-5	TGTGCCAGCTCTCCTTCTAGCGGGACTATCCAAGAGACCCAGTACTTC	CASSPSSGTIQETQYF
TRBV15	TRBD1	NA	TRBJ1-2	TGTGCCACCAGCCCTCACAGGGGAGGCTACACCTTC	CATSPHRGGYTF
TRBV6-2/TRBV6-3	TRBD1	NA	TRBJ2-5	TGTGCCAGCAGTCCCCCCCGGGGTCTGACAGGGTTTCGCGAGACCCAGTACTTC	CASSPPRGLTGFRETQYF
TRBV29-1	NA	NA	TRBJ1-1	TGCAGCGTTCGGCCAACAATCGGGACTGAAGCTTTCTTT	CSVRPTIGTEAFF